This T cell receptor beta chain was sequenced in a study of cytomegalovirus exposure and HLA in healthy donors. Those who donated were healthy bone marrow donors. Remarks on this clone: Its antigen is not identified.

V was clipped by 5 bases and J by 4 bases, with 15 bases between them. CDR3 length: 15 residues. In germline, CDR1 is SNHLY, CDR2 FYNNEI. Primers included in the PCR were 60 Vbeta and 13 Jbeta primers. The data were produced by immunoSEQ multiplex PCR, yet TCRdb's version contains in-frame clones alone and is incomplete. Seen here are some 120,000 clones, more than 65% observed once, and the top ten hold around 3.5%. Whole-study findings and limits: Earlier findings revealed that most TCR beta V segments proved productive either about 87% or about 30% of the time. Only CMV serostatus was available as immune exposure information.

The material sequenced was PBMCs. This clonotype was obtained from a human donor in good health. The chain is built from TRBV2 and TRBJ1-5; perhaps TRBD1 as D (6 bases). The CDR3 DNA sequence: TGTGCCAGCAGTTTCCTGGGGCAGGGGAATCAGCCCCAGCATTTT. Protein: CASSFLGQGNQPQHF. Variable domain in full (rest from reference TRBV2 and TRBJ1-5): EPEVTQTPSHQVTQMGQEVILRCVPISNHLYFYWYRQILGQKVEFLVSFYNNEISEKSEIFDDQFSVERPDGSNFTLKIRSTKLEDSAMYFCASSFLGQGNQPQHFGDGTRLSIL.